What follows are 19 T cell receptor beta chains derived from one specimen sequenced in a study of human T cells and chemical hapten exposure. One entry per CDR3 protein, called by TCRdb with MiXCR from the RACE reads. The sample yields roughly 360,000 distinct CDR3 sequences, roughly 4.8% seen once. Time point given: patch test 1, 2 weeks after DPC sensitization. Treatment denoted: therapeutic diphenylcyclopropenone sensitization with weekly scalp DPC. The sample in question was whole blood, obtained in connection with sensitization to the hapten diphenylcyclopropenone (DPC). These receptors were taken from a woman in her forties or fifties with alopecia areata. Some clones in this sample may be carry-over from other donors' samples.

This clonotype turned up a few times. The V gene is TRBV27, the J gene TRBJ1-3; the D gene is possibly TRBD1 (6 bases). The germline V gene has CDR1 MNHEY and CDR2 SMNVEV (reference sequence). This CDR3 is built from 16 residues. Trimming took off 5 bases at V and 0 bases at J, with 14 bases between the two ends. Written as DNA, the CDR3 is TGTGCCAGCAGTGTGGGGGGGCCTATCTCTGGAAACACCATATATTTT. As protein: CASSVGGPISGNTIYF.

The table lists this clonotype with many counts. As DNA, the CDR3 is TGCGCCAGCAGCCAAGGGGGGTTGACGGGGGTTGTGGAGGAGCAGTACTTC. Translating gives CASSQGGLTGVVEEQYF. The chain has TRBV4-3 and TRBJ2-7; D is possibly TRBD2 (6 bases). This CDR3 contains 17 residues. Germline CDR1 and CDR2: LGHNA and YSLEER. With 1 base removed from V and 7 bases from J, the gap between germline ends came to 23 bases.

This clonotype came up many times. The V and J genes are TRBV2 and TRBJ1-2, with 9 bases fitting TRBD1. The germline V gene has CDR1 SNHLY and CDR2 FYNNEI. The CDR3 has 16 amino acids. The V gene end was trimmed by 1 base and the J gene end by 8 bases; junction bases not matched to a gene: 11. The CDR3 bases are TGTGCCAGCAGTGAAGTACTGACAGGGGGGGCCAGCGGCTACACCTTC. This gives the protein CASSEVLTGGASGYTF.

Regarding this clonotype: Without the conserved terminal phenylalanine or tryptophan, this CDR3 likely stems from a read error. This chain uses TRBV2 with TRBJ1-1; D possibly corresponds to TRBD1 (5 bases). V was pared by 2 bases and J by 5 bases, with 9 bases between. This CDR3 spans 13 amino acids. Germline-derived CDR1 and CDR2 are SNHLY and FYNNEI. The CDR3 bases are TGTGCCAGCAGTGAATCAGGGTATACTGAAGCTTTCCTT. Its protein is CASSESGYTEAFL.

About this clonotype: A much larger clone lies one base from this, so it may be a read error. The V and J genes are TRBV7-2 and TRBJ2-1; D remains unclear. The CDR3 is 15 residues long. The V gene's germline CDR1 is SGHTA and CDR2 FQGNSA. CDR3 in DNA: TGTGCCAGCAGCTTAGCTAGTGGCGTGTACAATGAGCAGCTCTTC. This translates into CASSLASGVYNEQLF.

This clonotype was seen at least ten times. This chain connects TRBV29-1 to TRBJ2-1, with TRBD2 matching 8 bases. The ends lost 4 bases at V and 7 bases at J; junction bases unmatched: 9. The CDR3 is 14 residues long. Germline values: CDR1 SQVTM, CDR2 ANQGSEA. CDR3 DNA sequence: TGCAGCGTTGCCCCGGGACTAGGAGGAAATGAGCAGTTCTTC. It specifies CSVAPGLGGNEQFF.

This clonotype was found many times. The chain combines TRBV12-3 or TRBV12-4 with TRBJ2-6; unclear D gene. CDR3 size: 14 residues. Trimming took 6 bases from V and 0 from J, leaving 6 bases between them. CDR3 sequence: CASSLISGANVLTF. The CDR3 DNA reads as TGTGCCAGCAGCTTAATCTCTGGGGCCAACGTCCTGACTTTC.

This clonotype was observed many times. The CDR3 here is CASSYGTSGTYEQYF. The CDR3 DNA sequence: TGTGCCAGCAGTTACGGGACTAGCGGGACCTACGAGCAGTACTTC. This chain connects TRBV6-5 to TRBJ2-7, with 13 bases lining up with TRBD2. V dropped 2 bases and J dropped 2; count of bases not matched to a gene: 0. The CDR3 is 15 amino acids. Germline CDR1 is MNHEY and CDR2 is SVGAGI.

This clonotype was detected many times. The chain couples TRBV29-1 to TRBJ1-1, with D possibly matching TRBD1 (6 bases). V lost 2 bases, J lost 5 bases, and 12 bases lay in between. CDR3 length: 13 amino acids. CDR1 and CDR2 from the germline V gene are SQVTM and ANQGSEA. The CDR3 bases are TGCAGCGTTGAATCAGGGGATGGGACTGAAGCTTTCTTT. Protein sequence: CSVESGDGTEAFF.

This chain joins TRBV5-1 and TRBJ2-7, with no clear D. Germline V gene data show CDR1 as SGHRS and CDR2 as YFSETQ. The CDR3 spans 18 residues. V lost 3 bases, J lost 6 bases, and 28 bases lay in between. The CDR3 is CASSSGVVRSSPFGEQYF. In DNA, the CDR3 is TGCGCCAGCAGCTCAGGTGTGGTTCGGAGTAGCCCATTTGGCGAGCAGTACTTC.

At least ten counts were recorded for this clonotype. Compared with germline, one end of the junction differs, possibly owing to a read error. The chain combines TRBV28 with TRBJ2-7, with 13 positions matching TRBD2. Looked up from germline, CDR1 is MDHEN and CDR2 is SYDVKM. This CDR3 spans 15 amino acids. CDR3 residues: CACRDIGLAGVEQYF. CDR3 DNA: TGTGCCTGCAGGGACATCGGACTAGCGGGAGTCGAGCAGTACTTC.

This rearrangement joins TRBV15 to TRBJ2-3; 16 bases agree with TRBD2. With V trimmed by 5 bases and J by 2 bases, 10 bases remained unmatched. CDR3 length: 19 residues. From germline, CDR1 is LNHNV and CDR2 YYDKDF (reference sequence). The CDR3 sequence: CATSRGGTSGRALTDTQYF. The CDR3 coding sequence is TGTGCCACCAGCCGCGGAGGGACTAGCGGGAGGGCCCTCACAGATACGCAGTATTTT. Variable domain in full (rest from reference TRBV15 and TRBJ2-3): DAMVIQNPRYQVTQFGKPVTLSCSQTLNHNVMYWYQQKSSQAPKLLFHYYDKDFNNEADTPDNFQSRRPNTSFCFLDIRSPGLGDTAMYLCATSRGGTSGRALTDTQYFGPGTRLTVL.

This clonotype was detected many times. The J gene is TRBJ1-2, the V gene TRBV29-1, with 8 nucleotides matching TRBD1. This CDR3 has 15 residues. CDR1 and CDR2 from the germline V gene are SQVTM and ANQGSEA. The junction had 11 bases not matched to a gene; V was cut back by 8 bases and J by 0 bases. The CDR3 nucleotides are TGCAGCATTGGGGGACAGGACTCCCCTAACTATGGCTACACCTTC. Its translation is CSIGGQDSPNYGYTF.

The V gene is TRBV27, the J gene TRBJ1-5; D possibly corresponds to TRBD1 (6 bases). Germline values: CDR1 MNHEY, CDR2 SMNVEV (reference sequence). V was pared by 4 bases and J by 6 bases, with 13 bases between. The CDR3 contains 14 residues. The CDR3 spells CASSYHRAGQPQHF. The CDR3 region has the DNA TGTGCCAGCAGTTACCACAGGGCGGGTCAGCCCCAGCATTTT.

The CDR3 loop is CASNPSETQYF. The CDR3 region has the DNA TGTGCCAGCAACCCCTCGGAGACCCAGTACTTC. The chain employs TRBV2 and TRBJ2-5; D gene uncertain. Germline V gives CDR1 SNHLY, CDR2 FYNNEI. V was pared by 7 bases and J by 5 bases, with 8 bases between. The CDR3 covers 11 residues. Supplemented by reference TRBV2 and TRBJ2-5, the full variable domain reads EPEVTQTPSHQVTQMGQEVILRCVPISNHLYFYWYRQILGQKVEFLVSFYNNEISEKSEIFDDQFSVERPDGSNFTLKIRSTKLEDSAMYFCASNPSETQYFGPGTRLLVL.

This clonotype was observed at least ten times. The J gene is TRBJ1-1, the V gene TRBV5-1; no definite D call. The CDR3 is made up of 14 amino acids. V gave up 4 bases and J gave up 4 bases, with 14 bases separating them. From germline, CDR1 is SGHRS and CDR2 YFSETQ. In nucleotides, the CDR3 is TGCGCCAGCAGCCCCCGACCCCGGGGCACTGAAGCTTTCTTT. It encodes CASSPRPRGTEAFF.

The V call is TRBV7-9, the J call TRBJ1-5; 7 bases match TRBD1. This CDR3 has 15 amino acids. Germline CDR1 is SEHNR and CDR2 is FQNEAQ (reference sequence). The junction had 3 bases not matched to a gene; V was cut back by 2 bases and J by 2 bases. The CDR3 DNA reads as TGTGCCAGCAGCTTAAAAGGGACAGGCAATCAGCCCCAGCATTTT. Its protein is CASSLKGTGNQPQHF.

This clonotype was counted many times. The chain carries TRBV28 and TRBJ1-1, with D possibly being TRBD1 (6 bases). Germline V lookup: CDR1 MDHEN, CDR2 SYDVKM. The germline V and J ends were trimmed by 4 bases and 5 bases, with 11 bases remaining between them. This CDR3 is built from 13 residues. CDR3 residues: CASSSGARTEAFF. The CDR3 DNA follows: TGTGCCAGCAGTTCGGGGGCGCGAACTGAAGCTTTCTTT.

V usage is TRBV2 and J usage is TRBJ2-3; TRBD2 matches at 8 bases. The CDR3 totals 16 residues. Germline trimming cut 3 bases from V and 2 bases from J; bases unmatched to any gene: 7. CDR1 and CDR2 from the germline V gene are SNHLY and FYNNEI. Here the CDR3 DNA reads TGTGCCAGCAGTGAGGGACTAGTTATGGACACAGATACGCAGTATTTT. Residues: CASSEGLVMDTDTQYF.